This T cell receptor (beta chain) stems from a study of CD8+CD57+ T cells in acquired aplastic anemia. The overall study: Roughly 3 ug was the average amount of DNA from sorted CD4+ and CD8+ cells.

As concerns this clonotype: What it binds is unknown.

Germline lookup yields CDR1 SSHAT and CDR2 FNYEAQ (reference sequence). The CDR3 spans 14 residues. Overall study findings and caveats: Patients and controls were found to share 25 to 30 CD8+ CDR3 sequences. Patient and control CD8+ Simpson's diversity was not significantly different.

Researchers used genomic DNA as the template to profile TCR beta VDJ and CDR3. TCRdb analysed the reads with MiXCR anew, one entry per CDR3 protein. The sample consists of roughly 180,000 distinct CDR3 sequences, roughly half of them appearing once. The genes are TRBV7-7 and TRBJ2-7, with TRBD2 matching over 7 bases. This receptor was taken from a human donor in good health. Sequenced input: sorted CD4+, CD8+, or CD8+CD57+ T cells (not recorded which) from PBMCs. The CDR3 nucleotides read TGTGCTAGAGATGGGAGCGGGGATACCTACGAGCAGTACTTC. Translated: CARDGSGDTYEQYF. Together with reference TRBV7-7 and TRBJ2-7, the CDR3 gives the full variable domain: GAGVSQSPRYKVTKRGQDVTLRCDPISSHATLYWYQQALGQGPEFLTYFNYEAQPDKSGLPSDRFSAERPEGSISTLTIQRTEQRDSAMYRCARDGSGDTYEQYFGPGTRLTVT.